Detailed here is one TCR beta chain. Study processing details: Estimates of nucleated cell counts were drawn from the amplification of reference gene primers. Data came from immunoSEQ multiplex PCR; TCRdb stores just in-frame clones and leaves some out. Clonal size and the V and J genes are those of that table, whereas D and trimming came from the DNA. This sample carries under 80,000 clones, around three quarters of them seen once, and the ten largest clones take about a tenth. Germline CDR1 and CDR2: SGDLS and YYNGEE. Trimming removed 4 bases from V and 5 bases from J, with 15 bases in between. This CDR3 spans 14 amino acids. The data were obtained in a study of blood T cell repertoires in COVID-19. Turning to the study itself: The study drew acute and convalescent COVID-19 samples from the United States, Italy and Spain. PBMCs, B-cell-depleted T cells, or T cells provided the cDNA or gDNA that made up the material.

This chain joins TRBV9 and TRBJ2-5, with TRBD1 as a possible D gene (7 bases). This clonotype was sampled from a human donor in a cohort sampled during active COVID-19. The specimen was peripheral blood. CDR3 bases: TGTGCCAGCAGCCAGGGGGGATCATGGGAGACCCAGTACTTC. Translation gives CASSQGGSWETQYF.